This is a list of T cell receptor beta chains from one sample in a study of CD8+ T cells in alopecia areata. Here immunoSEQ multiplex PCR was the method, and the copy in TCRdb shows in-frame clones only, minus some. The sample carries some 200,000 clones, 50% to 60% recorded once. The source material was CD4+ T cells sorted from blood, sampled at week 0. The receptors stem from a human donor with alopecia areata. The CDR3 runs from the conserved cysteine through the conserved F or W.

v_call,cdr3_aa
TRBV19,CASSSNPVVGPYEQYF
TRBV5-6,CASSLVGGTIIPDTQYF
TRBV29-1,CSVDPGSGANVLTF
TRBV4-1,CASSQDSDRGGNQPQHF
TRBV29-1,CSVHSGLAGRGYTF
TRBV21-1,CASSNFREYSYNSPLHF
TRBV7-6,CASSGRVLSGGETQYF
TRBV4-1,CASSQARDRGPYEQYF
TRBV29-1,CSVRDAQGSGNTIYF
TRBV19,CASTPRQGAGEKLFF
TRBV7-9,CASSIDRVSTHEQYF
TRBV15,CATSRGPALSNQPQHF
TRBV7-9,CASSFKGEAKNIQYF
TRBV29-1,CSVAPLAGYTF
TRBV10-3,CAISGGVDTQYF
TRBV5-1,CASSFEYRESTEAFF
TRBV4-2,CASSQPPRENTEAFF
TRBV2,CASSGTQGGTEAFF
TRBV18,CASSPHPQTTNEQYF
TRBV5-1,CASSSSQGADNSPLHF
TRBV27,CPVGESYEQYF
TRBV30,CAWSTLGQFYGYTF
TRBV29-1,CSVTTRGTGGLAKNIQYF
TRBV4-1,CASSQASSGTGGYNEQFF
TRBV15,CATGRDRNTEAFF
TRBV2,CASTGQPGETQYF
TRBV29-1,CSVGNGQGYGYTF
TRBV6-5,CASSSGVERETQYF
TRBV9,CASSVGEGAGQETQYF
TRBV29-1,CSVASGAGGPYNEQFF
TRBV9,CASSVLKTGDYGYTF
TRBV2,CASSEAGTAINEKLFF
TRBV19,CASTGGGRGSQYF
TRBV11-3,CASSLVGAGGEQYF
TRBV29-1,CSVVDGSNYGYTF
TRBV5-1,CASSLDGYEQYF
TRBV4-2,CASSQGGSGGAVDTQYF
TRBV7-9,CASSLAQTASGNTIYF
TRBV9,CASSVDPESYEQYF
TRBV11-3,CASSGRTSGTGELFF
TRBV6-5,CASSYSGQDSYEQYF
TRBV5-1,CASNGGTLAGQETQYF
TRBV5-1,CASRVAMNTEAFF
TRBV29-1,CSVSRATEAFF
TRBV5-6,CASSLIAVYNEQFF
TRBV15,CATSKGTFSYEQYF